This TCR beta chain was observed in a study of T cell responses to AZD1222 COVID-19 vaccine. General observations from the study: Only a handful of people who got AZD1222 tested seropositive at baseline.

The data were produced by immunoSEQ multiplex PCR, yet TCRdb's version contains in-frame clones alone and is incomplete. The table lists approximately 120,000 clones, roughly 87% of them singletons. V trimming: 5 bases; J trimming: 17 bases; junction bases outside the gene matches: 9. This CDR3 is 12 amino acids long. The germline CDR1 and CDR2 sequences are MNHNY and SVGAGI (reference sequence). Concerning this clone itself: Its matching antigen is unknown.

The input for sequencing was peripheral blood, taken on day 0 of MenACWY control vaccination. The source of this sequence is an adult in good health. The rearrangement uses TRBV6-6 and TRBJ1-4; 9 positions agree with TRBD1. CDR3 DNA sequence: TGTGCCAGCAGTCTACAGGGGGCCCGCTTATTTTTT. Translation gives CASSLQGARLFF.